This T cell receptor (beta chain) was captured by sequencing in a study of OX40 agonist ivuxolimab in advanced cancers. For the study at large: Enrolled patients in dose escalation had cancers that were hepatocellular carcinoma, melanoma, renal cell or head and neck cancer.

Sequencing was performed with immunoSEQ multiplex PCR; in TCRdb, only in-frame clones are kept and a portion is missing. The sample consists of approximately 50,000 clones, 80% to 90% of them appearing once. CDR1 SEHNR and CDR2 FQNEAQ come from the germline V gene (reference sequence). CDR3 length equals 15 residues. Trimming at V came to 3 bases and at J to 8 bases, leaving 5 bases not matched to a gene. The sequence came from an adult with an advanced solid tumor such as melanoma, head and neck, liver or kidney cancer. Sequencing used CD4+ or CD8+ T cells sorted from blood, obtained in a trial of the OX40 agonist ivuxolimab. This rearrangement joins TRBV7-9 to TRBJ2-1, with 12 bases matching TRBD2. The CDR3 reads CASSFRLAGGHEQFF. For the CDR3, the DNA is TGTGCCAGCAGCTTCCGTCTAGCGGGGGGGCATGAGCAGTTCTTC. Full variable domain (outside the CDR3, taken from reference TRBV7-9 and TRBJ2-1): DTGVSQNPRHKITKRGQNVTFRCDPISEHNRLYWYRQTLGQGPEFLTYFQNEAQLEKSRLLSDRFSAERPKGSFSTLEIQRTEQGDSAMYLCASSFRLAGGHEQFFGPGTRLTVL.